This passage covers 30 T cell receptor beta chains from one sample sequenced in a study of post-analysis software for immune sequencing data (dated by TCRdb to the mid-2010s). Library prep was done by PCR. Sequencing was performed on an Illumina HiSeq 2500. To reduce PCR and sequencing biases, unique molecular identifiers were incorporated into the TCR beta cDNA libraries. TCRdb handled the public reads itself, with Q25 trimming in fastp and clone calling in MiXCR, and kept productive beta chains. Rows merge per CDR3 protein into single entries with the most common DNA and genes. The sample table lists roughly 430,000 distinct CDR3 sequences, approximately 42% of them with a count of one. The ten largest clonotypes hold about 8% of the sample. Their cognate antigens are unknown. What the study reported, not specific to this receptor: Patients showed significantly higher frequencies than controls for roughly five TRBV segments, among them TRBV5-6, TRBV5-1 and TRBV20-1.

The sample consisted of blood. Receptor source: a girl between 2 and 10 years old with multiple sclerosis.

This clonotype was observed many times. The V and J genes are TRBV6-5 and TRBJ1-2, with 8 bases lining up with TRBD1. CDR1 and CDR2 (germline): MNHEY, SVGAGI. V lost 4 bases to trimming and J lost 5 bases; unmatched junction nucleotides: 3. This CDR3 spans 13 amino acids. As DNA, the CDR3 is TGTGCCAGCAGTTGGGACAGGACATATGGCTACACCTTC. Translation: CASSWDRTYGYTF.

In nucleotides, the CDR3 is TGTGCCAGCAGTTATGACAGGGCAATCTCCTACGAGCAGTACTTC. Its protein product is CASSYDRAISYEQYF. This rearrangement joins TRBV6-5 to TRBJ2-7, with 7 nucleotides matching TRBD1. The germline V gene encodes CDR1 MNHEY and CDR2 SVGAGI. The V segment lost 3 bases and the J segment 0 bases; nucleotides outside the gene matches: 5. The CDR3 covers 15 residues.

This clonotype was seen only a few times. The V call is TRBV29-1, the J call TRBJ2-7, with TRBD2 matching 7 bases. V was clipped by 3 bases and J by 2 bases; unmatched bases: 4. CDR3 size: 13 residues. CDR1 and CDR2 (germline): SQVTM, ANQGSEA. In DNA form, the CDR3 reads TGCAGCGTTGAGGCGGGAGCCCCCTACGAGCAGTACTTC. It yields the protein CSVEAGAPYEQYF.

This clonotype came up a few times. The rearrangement links TRBV12-3 or TRBV12-4 to TRBJ2-4; TRBD2 agrees at 12 bases. The CDR3 runs 14 residues. V dropped 1 base and J dropped 15; count of bases not matched to a gene: 7. The CDR3 is CASSLGLAGGVRYF. The DNA of the CDR3 is TGTGCCAGCAGTTTAGGGCTAGCGGGAGGGGTGAGGTACTTC.

This clonotype has only a few counts. This sequence joins TRBV29-1 and TRBJ2-5; 8 bases are shared with TRBD1. Per the germline V gene, CDR1 is SQVTM and CDR2 is ANQGSEA. The CDR3 is 15 amino acids. Germline trimming cut 6 bases from V and 5 bases from J; bases unmatched to any gene: 14. The CDR3 region has the DNA TGCAGCGTACCCTGGGGACAGGAAAGAAGGGAGACCCAGTACTTC. As protein: CSVPWGQERRETQYF. Variable domain in full (rest from reference TRBV29-1 and TRBJ2-5): SAVISQKPSRDICQRGTSLTIQCQVDSQVTMMFWYRQQPGQSLTLIATANQGSEATYESGFVIDKFPISRPNLTFSTLTVSNMSPEDSSIYLCSVPWGQERRETQYFGPGTRLLVL.

The sample holds a few counts of this clonotype. The chain employs TRBV10-3 and TRBJ2-3; 11 positions agree with TRBD2. The CDR3 covers 15 residues. Losses at the gene ends were 3 bases for V and 5 bases for J; bases not matched to a gene: 4. The germline gives CDR1 ENHRY, CDR2 SYGVKD. The CDR3 DNA follows: TGTGCCATCAGTGAAACTAGCGGGGGACGAGATACGCAGTATTTT. This encodes CAISETSGGRDTQYF.

V gene TRBV6-5 combines with J gene TRBJ2-1; D is possibly TRBD1 (6 bases). V lost 2 bases, J lost 7 bases, and 9 bases lay in between. Germline V lookup: CDR1 MNHEY, CDR2 SVGAGI. The CDR3 extends over 13 amino acids. CDR3 sequence reads: CASSYDRSNEQFF. DNA of the CDR3: TGTGCCAGCAGTTACGACAGGTCTAATGAGCAGTTCTTC.

This clonotype occurred once. Here the CDR3 DNA reads TGTGCCAGCCGGGACAGGGGTGAGACCGGGGAGCTGTTTTTT. Translated: CASRDRGETGELFF. The genes are TRBV7-7 and TRBJ2-2, with 10 bases lining up with TRBD1. The V gene end was trimmed by 8 bases and the J gene end by 5 bases; junction bases not matched to a gene: 5. The CDR3 is 14 amino acids. CDR1 and CDR2 (germline): SSHAT, FNYEAQ (reference sequence).

J is TRBJ2-3 and V is TRBV7-3; TRBD2 matches 7 bases. This CDR3 region has 17 residues. Unmatched junction bases numbered 10, after V lost 3 bases and J lost 1 base. CDR1 SGHTA and CDR2 FQGTGA come from the germline V gene. The CDR3, as DNA: TGTGCCAGCAGCTTGAACGAGCGGGGTATCGGCACAGATACGCAGTATTTT. This gives the protein CASSLNERGIGTDTQYF.

The chain couples TRBV7-2 to TRBJ1-2; D remains ambiguous. The CDR3 has 14 residues. Trimming took off 5 bases at V and 0 bases at J, with 10 bases between the two ends. CDR1 and CDR2 (germline): SGHTA, FQGNSA. The CDR3 sequence: CASSIDGTNYGYTF. The CDR3 DNA reads as TGTGCCAGCAGCATAGACGGGACTAACTATGGCTACACCTTC.

The genes are TRBV4-2 and TRBJ2-5; 9 nucleotides line up with TRBD1. In germline, CDR1 is LGHNA, CDR2 YNFKEQ. The V and J ends lost 0 bases and 5 bases, in that order; junction bases with no gene match: 7. CDR3 length: 16 residues. The CDR3 coding sequence is TGTGCCAGCAGCCAAGATGGGGGACAGGGTCAGGAGACCCAGTACTTC. The encoded protein is CASSQDGGQGQETQYF.

The V gene is TRBV11-2, the J gene TRBJ2-1; tentative D call: TRBD1 (6 bases). There are 17 residues in the CDR3. Germline V gene lookup returns CDR1 SGHAT and CDR2 FQNNGV. V lost 5 bases and J 4 bases, leaving 21 bases between the germline ends. DNA of the CDR3: TGTGCCAGCAGCCCAGTAATAGATTTAGGGGGTTACAATGAGCAGTTCTTC. Its protein is CASSPVIDLGGYNEQFF. Full variable domain (outside the CDR3, taken from reference TRBV11-2 and TRBJ2-1): EAGVAQSPRYKIIEKRQSVAFWCNPISGHATLYWYQQILGQGPKLLIQFQNNGVVDDSQLPKDRFSAERLKGVDSTLKIQPAKLEDSAVYLCASSPVIDLGGYNEQFFGPGTRLTVL.

This clonotype was observed once. A junction end diverges from the germline sequence, so it may reflect a read error. The V call is TRBV10-3, the J call TRBJ1-1, with TRBD1 identical over 9 bases. Germline CDR1 ENHRY, CDR2 SYGVKD. The CDR3 spans 14 residues. This CDR3 is CVISDRQGESEAFF. CDR3 nucleotides: TGTGTCATCAGTGACAGACAGGGGGAATCTGAAGCTTTCTTT.

The chain employs TRBV20-1 and TRBJ2-3, with D possibly being TRBD1 (6 bases). CDR1 DFQATT and CDR2 SNEGSKA come from the germline V gene (reference sequence). The CDR3 loop spans 11 amino acids. As DNA, the CDR3 is TGCAGGTTGGGGGCTGGTAATACGCAGTATTTT. The encoded protein is CRLGAGNTQYF.

V gene TRBV5-1 combines with J gene TRBJ2-6, with no clear D. Between the trimmed V and J ends, which lost 0 bases and 2 bases, there was a span of 6 bases. Germline V gives CDR1 SGHRS, CDR2 YFSETQ. The CDR3 is 15 amino acids. The CDR3 nucleotides read TGCGCCAGCAGCTTGGAGGGCCCTGGGGCCAACGTCCTGACTTTC. Its protein is CASSLEGPGANVLTF.

CDR3 coding DNA: TGTGCCACCAGTGCCCGGGGGGTGATAGCGGGAGCCTACAATGAGCAGTTCTTC. This codes for CATSARGVIAGAYNEQFF. The chain employs TRBV24-1 and TRBJ2-1, with 9 bases identical to TRBD2. Germline V gives CDR1 KGHDR, CDR2 SFDVKD. CDR3 size: 18 residues. J gave up 2 bases and V 5 bases, and 12 bases lay outside the gene matches.

The genes are TRBV12-3 or TRBV12-4 and TRBJ2-7, with TRBD1 identical over 7 bases. The trim removed 6 bases at V and 7 bases at J, leaving 12 bases unmatched. This CDR3 region has 14 residues. The CDR3 DNA reads as TGTGCCAGCAGCCCCTTGGCACAGGGGAATGAGCAGTACTTC. Its protein is CASSPLAQGNEQYF.

J is TRBJ1-1 and V is TRBV10-3, with D possibly being TRBD1 (5 bases). The V gene's germline CDR1 is ENHRY and CDR2 SYGVKD. V was cut by 4 bases and J by 5 bases, with 11 bases left in between. The CDR3 consists of 13 residues. The DNA for the CDR3 is TGTGCCATCAGTGGCGAATGGGGGACTGAAGCTTTCTTT. Protein product: CAISGEWGTEAFF.

This clonotype has more than one count but fewer than ten. For the CDR3, the DNA is TGTGCCAGCAGCTTAGCGGGGGGGAAACGGGATGAGCAGTTCTTC. It is translated as CASSLAGGKRDEQFF. The V call is TRBV7-9, the J call TRBJ2-1; 7 bases match TRBD2. The germline V gene has CDR1 SEHNR and CDR2 FQNEAQ (reference sequence). This CDR3 comprises 15 residues. V lost 0 bases and J lost 8; bases outside the gene matches: 7.

The gene calls are TRBV7-9 and TRBJ1-4; the D gene is possibly TRBD1 (5 bases). The CDR3 sequence is 15 residues long. The germline V gene encodes CDR1 SEHNR and CDR2 FQNEAQ (reference sequence). The V gene lost 5 bases and the J gene lost 4 bases, with 14 bases spanning the gap. In DNA form, the CDR3 reads TGTGCCAGCAGCGTCGGGACGGCCCTTAATGAAAAACTGTTTTTT. Its protein is CASSVGTALNEKLFF.

This sequence joins TRBV9 and TRBJ1-1; D gene unclear. The germline CDR1 and CDR2 sequences are SGDLS and YYNGEE. V was pared by 6 bases and J by 1 base, with 16 bases between. The CDR3 has 15 amino acids. DNA of the CDR3: TGTGCCAGCACCTCAGGCGGGTTTTCGAACACTGAAGCTTTCTTT. Protein sequence: CASTSGGFSNTEAFF.

In this sample, this clonotype turned up a few times. This rearrangement joins TRBV12-3 or TRBV12-4 to TRBJ2-3; 9 nucleotides align to TRBD1. CDR3 size: 15 residues. Germline trimming cut 5 bases from V and 9 bases from J; bases unmatched to any gene: 12. In DNA, the CDR3 is TGTGCCAGCAGTACAAGGGGGACAGGGAGGACCACGCAGTATTTT. It yields the protein CASSTRGTGRTTQYF.

This clonotype was counted ten times or more. The chain is built from TRBV5-1 and TRBJ1-2; D might be TRBD1 (5 bases). Trimming shortened V by 0 bases and J by 4 bases, and 13 bases separated the two germline ends. CDR1 and CDR2 from the germline V gene are SGHRS and YFSETQ. There are 15 residues in the CDR3. CDR3: CASSLAPDSIYGYTF. In nucleotides, the CDR3 is TGCGCCAGCAGCTTGGCTCCTGACAGCATCTATGGCTACACCTTC.

V gene TRBV20-1 combines with J gene TRBJ2-1; 10 nucleotides match TRBD2. CDR1 is DFQATT, CDR2 SNEGSKA, per germline (reference sequence). The CDR3 totals 15 residues. Trimming took 5 bases from V and 6 from J; bases not matched to a gene: 10. DNA for the CDR3: TGCAGTGCTGCCCGACTAGCGGGTTTTCTCAATGAGCAGTTCTTC. It encodes CSAARLAGFLNEQFF.

V gene TRBV7-7 combines with J gene TRBJ2-3, with a weak D call TRBD2 (6 bases). In germline, CDR1 is SSHAT, CDR2 FNYEAQ (reference sequence). The CDR3 loop spans 16 amino acids. CDR3 residues: CTSSFGTARGTDTQYF. The DNA of the CDR3 is TGTACTAGCAGCTTTGGGACTGCCAGAGGCACAGATACGCAGTATTTT.

This clonotype occurred a few times. V gene TRBV7-9 combines with J gene TRBJ2-3; D possibly corresponds to TRBD2 (6 bases). V lost 6 bases and J 3 bases, leaving 10 bases between the germline ends. Germline values: CDR1 SEHNR, CDR2 FQNEAQ (reference sequence). The CDR3 is 13 residues long. CDR3 in DNA: TGTGCCAGCAGTTCCAGCGGGACAGATACGCAGTATTTT. Amino acid sequence: CASSSSGTDTQYF. The full variable domain, its missing parts supplied by reference TRBV7-9 and TRBJ2-3, is DTGVSQNPRHKITKRGQNVTFRCDPISEHNRLYWYRQTLGQGPEFLTYFQNEAQLEKSRLLSDRFSAERPKGSFSTLEIQRTEQGDSAMYLCASSSSGTDTQYFGPGTRLTVL.

This clonotype was picked up a small number of times. The CDR3 loop reads CATAAGGFEETQYF. DNA for the CDR3: TGTGCCACCGCGGCAGGGGGCTTCGAAGAGACCCAGTACTTC. The chain joins TRBV15 to TRBJ2-7, with TRBD1 matching over 8 bases. Judging by the DNA end, TRBJ2-5 fits better; the J call may be wrong. This CDR3 has 14 residues. Per germline, CDR1 LNHNV and CDR2 YYDKDF (reference sequence).

The V call is TRBV10-3, the J call TRBJ1-6; the D is unclear. The CDR3 consists of 12 residues. The V end was cut by 5 bases, the J end by 16 bases, with 15 bases between. Germline V lookup: CDR1 ENHRY, CDR2 SYGVKD. The CDR3 sequence: CAISLRRETLHF. The CDR3 nucleotides read TGTGCCATCAGTTTGCGGAGGGAGACGCTCCACTTT.

The V and J genes are TRBV4-1 and TRBJ1-2; D is perhaps TRBD1 (5 bases). V was cut by 2 bases and J by 6 bases, with 13 bases left in between. CDR1 is MGHRA, CDR2 YSYEKL, per germline. The CDR3 runs to 14 residues. CDR3 protein: CASSQPGQIHGYTF. CDR3 nucleotide sequence: TGCGCCAGCAGCCAACCGGGGCAGATCCATGGCTACACCTTC.

This clonotype was detected only a few times. The chain is built from TRBV6-4 and TRBJ2-3; the D gene is possibly TRBD1 (5 bases). This CDR3 is built from 16 residues. Germline-derived CDR1 and CDR2 are MRHNA and SNTAGT. Trimming cost V 10 bases and J 0 bases, with 20 bases left between them. CDR3 amino acids: CATSIQGSHSTDTQYF. In nucleotides, the CDR3 is TGTGCCACCTCCATCCAGGGATCCCATAGCACAGATACGCAGTATTTT.